One and the same sample provided the 10 T cell receptor beta chains below, sequenced in a study of OX40 agonist ivuxolimab in advanced cancers. Clones were sequenced by immunoSEQ multiplex PCR, and TCRdb holds only the in-frame ones, with some missing. The table includes 90,000 to 100,000 clones, 75% to 90% detected once. This specimen consisted of CD4+ or CD8+ T cells sorted from blood, obtained in a trial of the OX40 agonist ivuxolimab. These receptors originate from an adult with an advanced solid tumor such as melanoma, head and neck, liver or kidney cancer.

The rearrangement joins TRBV5-4 to TRBJ2-2; 8 nucleotides align to TRBD2. CDR3 length: 17 amino acids. In germline, CDR1 is SGHNT, CDR2 YYREEE (reference sequence). V dropped 4 bases and J dropped 5; count of bases not matched to a gene: 13. The chain's CDR3 is CASSREPTSGTTGELFF. The CDR3 region has the DNA TGTGCCAGCAGCCGAGAACCCACTAGCGGTACAACCGGGGAGCTGTTTTTT.

The chain combines TRBV6-5 with TRBJ2-3; TRBD1 might be the D (6 bases). This CDR3 spans 15 amino acids. Germline CDR1 reads MNHEY; CDR2 reads SVGAGI. Trimming left V 2 bases short and J 1 base short, with 10 bases between. The CDR3 nucleotides are TGTGCCAGCAGTTACAGGCCAGGGGGCACAGATACGCAGTATTTT. It is translated as CASSYRPGGTDTQYF.

In its sample, this clone was seen a few times. V gene TRBV10-3 combines with J gene TRBJ2-2, with no clear D. This CDR3 spans 13 amino acids. The V gene lost 7 bases and the J gene lost 1 base, with 7 bases spanning the gap. CDR1 is ENHRY, CDR2 SYGVKD, per germline. The chain's CDR3 is CAINGQNTGELFF. The CDR3 DNA follows: TGTGCCATCAACGGTCAGAACACCGGGGAGCTGTTTTTT.

J is TRBJ1-1 and V is TRBV11-3, with D unclear. Deletions cut 5 bases from V and 0 bases from J, with 28 bases between. The germline CDR1 and CDR2 sequences are SGHNT and YENEEA. CDR3 length: 20 residues. CDR3 in amino acids: CASSARHFPRFMGMNTEAFF. CDR3 in DNA: TGTGCCAGCAGCGCGAGACACTTCCCGAGGTTCATGGGGATGAACACTGAAGCTTTCTTT.

This rearrangement joins TRBV19 to TRBJ2-3, with 13 bases matching TRBD2. Germline V gives CDR1 LNHDA, CDR2 SQIVND (reference sequence). The CDR3 has 16 residues. Trimming cost V 4 bases and J 10 bases; bases outside gene matches: 11. This CDR3 is CASSTFSGTSGNPQYF. As DNA, the CDR3 is TGTGCCAGTAGTACCTTCTCCGGGACTAGCGGGAATCCGCAGTATTTT.

The genes are TRBV5-6 and TRBJ2-1, with D possibly TRBD2 on 5 matching bases. CDR1 is SGHDT, CDR2 YYEEEE, per germline. The CDR3 extends over 15 amino acids. Trimming stripped 2 bases from V and 2 bases from J, with 11 bases between. The CDR3 loop is CASSFFGLPYNEQFF. The CDR3 coding sequence is TGTGCCAGCAGCTTTTTCGGACTCCCCTACAATGAGCAGTTCTTC.

The chain couples TRBV6-6 to TRBJ2-7; D ambiguous. V lost 6 bases and J 5 bases, leaving 17 bases between the germline ends. Per the germline V gene, CDR1 is MNHNY and CDR2 is SVGAGI (reference sequence). The CDR3 is made up of 14 amino acids. CDR3 amino acids: CASSPHVGDNEQYF. DNA of the CDR3: TGTGCCAGCAGCCCTCACGTAGGCGATAACGAGCAGTACTTC.

This rearrangement joins TRBV6-4 to TRBJ1-1; no clear D. CDR1 MRHNA and CDR2 SNTAGT come from the germline V gene. The CDR3 covers 13 residues. The V and J ends lost 6 bases and 4 bases respectively, with 12 bases between them. This CDR3 is CASSAGFSTEAFF. CDR3 DNA sequence: TGTGCCAGCAGCGCCGGGTTTAGCACTGAAGCTTTCTTT.

In its sample, this clone was seen many times. Different DNA sequences within this sample yield the same CDR3. The chain has TRBV28 and TRBJ2-7; D is uncertain. V was shortened by 4 bases and J by 3 bases, with 4 bases between the two germline ends. Germline V gene data show CDR1 as MDHEN and CDR2 as SYDVKM. There are 11 residues in the CDR3. The CDR3 DNA reads as TGTGCCAGCAGTTCCCGCTACGAGCAGTACTTC. This codes for CASSSRYEQYF.

The chain couples TRBV7-2 to TRBJ1-3; possible D gene TRBD1, 6 bases. Germline V gene lookup returns CDR1 SGHTA and CDR2 FQGNSA. This CDR3 has 14 residues. V was clipped by 5 bases and J by 4 bases, with 12 bases between them. This CDR3 is CASSPGTTGNTIYF. As DNA, the CDR3 is TGTGCCAGCAGCCCCGGGACAACAGGAAACACCATATATTTT.